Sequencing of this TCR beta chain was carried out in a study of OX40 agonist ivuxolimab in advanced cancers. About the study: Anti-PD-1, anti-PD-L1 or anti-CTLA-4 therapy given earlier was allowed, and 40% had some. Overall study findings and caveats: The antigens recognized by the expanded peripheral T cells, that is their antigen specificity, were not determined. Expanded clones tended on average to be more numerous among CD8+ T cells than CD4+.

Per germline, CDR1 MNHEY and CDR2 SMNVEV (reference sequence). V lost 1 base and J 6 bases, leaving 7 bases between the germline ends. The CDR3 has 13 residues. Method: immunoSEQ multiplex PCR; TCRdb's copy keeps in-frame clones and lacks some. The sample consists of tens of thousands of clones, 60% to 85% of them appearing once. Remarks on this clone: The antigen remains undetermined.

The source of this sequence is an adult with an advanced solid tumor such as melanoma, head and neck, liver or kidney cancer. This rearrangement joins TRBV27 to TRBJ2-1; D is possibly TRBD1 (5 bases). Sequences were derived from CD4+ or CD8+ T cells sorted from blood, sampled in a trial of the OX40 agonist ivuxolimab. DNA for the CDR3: TGTGCCAGCAGTTTATGGCAGGGCAATGAGCAGTTCTTC. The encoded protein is CASSLWQGNEQFF.